The entry below describes one T cell receptor beta chain. The data were obtained in a study of blood T cell repertoires in COVID-19. Study information: The cDNA or gDNA used as material had been derived from T cells, B-cell-depleted T cells, or PBMCs.

The germline V gene encodes CDR1 SGDLS and CDR2 YYNGEE. Trimming took off 0 bases at V and 9 bases at J, with 10 bases between the two ends. CDR3 length equals 14 residues. Living in roughly 25 US areas, the participants were between roughly 18 and 90 years of age. Participants were placed into cohorts based on the clinical history they reported. In the original workflow: Reference gene primers were amplified, and this amplification served to estimate nucleated cell counts. Sequenced by immunoSEQ multiplex PCR; TCRdb stores in-frame clones only, minus some. Clone size and the V and J calls come from that table; the DNA yielded D and trimming. The sample contains some 190,000 clones, more than 75% of which appear only once.

This TCR derives from a woman between 50 and 59 years old with acute COVID-19. The sample taken for sequencing was PBMCs or T cells enriched from blood (not recorded which). The V gene is TRBV9, the J gene TRBJ1-6; D is ambiguous. This chain's CDR3 is CASSVATSGSPLHF. The CDR3 DNA is TGTGCCAGCAGCGTAGCCACAAGTGGTTCACCCCTCCACTTT.